Following are 20 T cell receptor beta chains from one sample sequenced in a study of blood T cell repertoires in COVID-19. Using immunoSEQ multiplex PCR, the repertoire was profiled, and TCRdb retains in-frame clones only, with some absent. The sample includes approximately 91,000 clones, roughly 80% of them seen just once. The material sequenced was peripheral blood. The receptors were gathered from a human donor in a cohort sampled during active COVID-19.

The rearrangement links TRBV28 to TRBJ1-6; D is unclear. The CDR3 covers 15 residues. V lost 5 bases to trimming and J lost 6 bases, with 14 bases between them. CDR1 is MDHEN and CDR2 is SYDVKM in the germline V gene. CDR3 in DNA: TGTGCCAGCAGTCCTGCCCCGGGTGTTAATTCACCCCTCCACTTT. Protein: CASSPAPGVNSPLHF. The full variable domain, its missing parts supplied by reference TRBV28 and TRBJ1-6, is DVKVTQSSRYLVKRTGEKVFLECVQDMDHENMFWYRQDPGLGLRLIYFSYDVKMKEKGDIPEGYSVSREKKERFSLILESASTNQTSMYLCASSPAPGVNSPLHFGNGTRLTVT.

The J gene is TRBJ1-2, the V gene TRBV25-1; TRBD1 is a possible D gene (6 bases). Germline V CDR1 and CDR2: MGHDK, SYGVNS. V was clipped by 0 bases and J by 6 bases, with 14 bases between them. The CDR3 has 15 amino acids. This CDR3 reads CASSEYSQGRNGYTF. In nucleotides, the CDR3 is TGTGCCAGCAGTGAATATTCACAGGGACGGAATGGCTACACCTTC.

In its sample, this clone was seen once. This chain links TRBV23-1 with TRBJ2-7, with a tentative D call TRBD2 (6 bases). TRBV23-1 is assigned to the ORF class and has an uncertain function. V lost 0 bases and J lost 2, with 17 bases in between. There are 17 residues in the CDR3. The CDR3 DNA is TGCGCCAGCAGTCAATCGGGGAGGAGGACTGGGACCTACGAGCAGTACTTC. Translated: CASSQSGRRTGTYEQYF.

The CDR3 spells CASSQASGGTRGREQFF. DNA of the CDR3: TGTGCCAGCAGCCAAGCCAGCGGTGGGACTAGAGGACGTGAGCAGTTCTTC. V and J are TRBV3-1 (or the pseudogene TRBV3-2) and TRBJ2-1; 8 positions match TRBD2. With 1 base clipped from V and 9 bases from J, the junction kept 14 bases outside the gene matches. Germline V gene data show CDR1 as LGHDT and CDR2 as YNNKEL (reference sequence). CDR3 size: 17 residues.

CDR3 coding DNA: TGTGCCAGCAGCGCATCGGGCCGTCCTTGGGAGGAGCAGTACTTC. Translation: CASSASGRPWEEQYF. The gene calls are TRBV9 and TRBJ2-7; D may be TRBD2 (5 bases). CDR1 and CDR2 (germline): SGDLS, YYNGEE. Deletions cut 3 bases from V and 7 bases from J, with 20 bases between. CDR3 length equals 15 residues.

This clone was seen just once. The V gene is TRBV27, the J gene TRBJ2-7, with a possible D match to TRBD2 (6 bases). V was clipped by 0 bases and J by 3 bases, with 15 bases between them. The germline CDR1 and CDR2 sequences are MNHEY and SMNVEV (reference sequence). The CDR3 runs 16 residues. In DNA, the CDR3 is TGTGCCAGCAGTTTATCCCGGACTACCGGAGGCTACGAGCAGTACTTC. Protein product: CASSLSRTTGGYEQYF.

V usage is TRBV10-3 and J usage is TRBJ2-7; a weak D match, TRBD1 (6 bases). Germline V gives CDR1 ENHRY, CDR2 SYGVKD. V gave up 0 bases and J gave up 4 bases, with 10 bases separating them. CDR3 length: 14 residues. In nucleotides, the CDR3 is TGTGCCATCAGTGAGTCGACGGGACAATACGAGCAGTACTTC. Translation: CAISESTGQYEQYF.

J is TRBJ2-5 and V is TRBV5-1, with D possibly being TRBD1 (5 bases). Germline lookup yields CDR1 SGHRS and CDR2 YFSETQ. The length of the CDR3 is 15 residues. V dropped 6 bases and J dropped 2 bases, with 17 bases sitting between them. Here the CDR3 reads CASMGQGQFQETQYF. Written as DNA, the CDR3 is TGCGCCAGCATGGGGCAGGGTCAGTTTCAAGAGACCCAGTACTTC.

V and J are TRBV11-2 and TRBJ1-2; no definite D call. Germline CDR1 SGHAT, CDR2 FQNNGV. The CDR3 has 13 residues. V dropped 1 base and J dropped 4 bases, with 7 bases sitting between them. For the CDR3, the DNA is TGTGCCAGCAGCTTAGGGGCCTCCTATGGCTACACCTTC. This codes for CASSLGASYGYTF.

The chain employs TRBV18 and TRBJ2-7, with D possibly TRBD2 on 6 matching bases. The V end lost 1 base, the J end lost 7 bases, and 14 bases lay between the germline ends. From germline, CDR1 is KGHSH and CDR2 LQKENI. CDR3 length equals 14 residues. CDR3 protein: CASSPLASGGEQYF. The CDR3 coding sequence is TGTGCCAGCTCACCACTGGCGTCCGGGGGAGAGCAGTACTTC.

The rearrangement uses TRBV10-2 and TRBJ2-7; D gene ambiguous. V was shortened by 5 bases and J by 6 bases, with 14 bases between the two germline ends. Germline V CDR1 and CDR2: WSHSY, SAAADI. The length of the CDR3 is 13 residues. CDR3 nucleotides: TGCGCCAGCAGTTTAAGTCCACCCGGCGAGCAGTACTTC. Translated, it gives CASSLSPPGEQYF.

The genes are TRBV19 and TRBJ1-3; the D is unclear. The CDR3 spans 14 residues. Germline V lookup: CDR1 LNHDA, CDR2 SQIVND (reference sequence). Trimming took off 7 bases at V and 0 bases at J, with 10 bases between the two ends. The CDR3 sequence is CASKTDFSGNTIYF. The CDR3 DNA sequence: TGTGCCAGTAAGACTGACTTCTCTGGAAACACCATATATTTT. The full variable domain, its missing parts supplied by reference TRBV19 and TRBJ1-3, is DGGITQSPKYLFRKEGQNVTLSCEQNLNHDAMYWYRQDPGQGLRLIYYSQIVNDFQKGDIAEGYSVSREKKESFPLTVTSAQKNPTAFYLCASKTDFSGNTIYFGEGSWLTVV.

The gene calls are TRBV2 and TRBJ1-3; D is ambiguous. V gave up 6 bases and J gave up 4 bases, with 10 bases separating them. The CDR3 spans 13 residues. Germline CDR1 is SNHLY and CDR2 is FYNNEI. The CDR3 loop is CASRRTQGNTIYF. The CDR3 nucleotides are TGTGCCAGCAGGAGAACACAGGGAAACACCATATATTTT.

This chain links TRBV7-9 with TRBJ1-2, with 11 bases lining up with TRBD1. V shed 5 bases and J 4 bases; nucleotides not matched to a gene: 6. CDR1 is SEHNR and CDR2 is FQNEAQ in the germline V gene (reference sequence). The length of the CDR3 is 15 residues. In DNA, the CDR3 is TGTGCCAGCAGCGATTCCGGGACAGGGGGCTATGGCTACACCTTC. Translated: CASSDSGTGGYGYTF.

The CDR3 bases are TGCAGTGCTAGTCTTGGGACAGGGGTAGGCTACACCTTC. It specifies CSASLGTGVGYTF. The rearrangement joins TRBV20-1 to TRBJ1-2; TRBD1 aligns across 10 bases. The germline V gene encodes CDR1 DFQATT and CDR2 SNEGSKA (reference sequence). The CDR3 covers 13 residues. Unmatched junction bases numbered 6, after V lost 3 bases and J lost 8 bases.

This rearrangement joins TRBV19 to TRBJ2-7; D perhaps matches TRBD1 (6 bases). Germline CDR1 LNHDA, CDR2 SQIVND (reference sequence). The V end lost 6 bases, the J end lost 4 bases, and 16 bases lay between the germline ends. The CDR3 totals 14 residues. In DNA, the CDR3 is TGTGCCAGTAGCTTTCCGGGACATACTTACGAGCAGTACTTC. Its protein product is CASSFPGHTYEQYF.

The chain links TRBV5-1 to TRBJ1-3; possibly TRBD1 for D (5 bases). In germline, CDR1 is SGHRS, CDR2 YFSETQ. The CDR3 has 13 amino acids. Trimming shortened V by 0 bases and J by 4 bases, and 5 bases separated the two germline ends. Here the CDR3 reads CASSLAGGNTIYF. CDR3 sequence (DNA): TGCGCCAGCAGCTTGGCAGGGGGAAACACCATATATTTT.

CDR3 in amino acids: CAISESLREKTAYEQYF. CDR3 nucleotide sequence: TGTGCCATCAGTGAGTCGTTGCGGGAGAAAACGGCCTACGAGCAGTACTTC. The chain joins TRBV10-3 to TRBJ2-7, with 7 bases identical to TRBD2. The CDR3 sequence is 17 residues long. CDR1 is ENHRY and CDR2 is SYGVKD in the germline V gene. Trimming took 0 bases from V and 2 from J; bases not matched to a gene: 10.

The chain is built from TRBV11-3 and TRBJ2-5; D is perhaps TRBD1 (5 bases). Germline CDR1 and CDR2: SGHNT and YENEEA. The CDR3 spans 13 residues. The ends were cut back, 5 bases at V and 5 bases at J, with 12 bases in the middle. CDR3 coding DNA: TGTGCCAGCAGCCTCAGGGTGGGGGAGACCCAGTACTTC. It specifies CASSLRVGETQYF.

This clone was seen a handful of times. The chain has TRBV4-2 and TRBJ2-7; TRBD1 aligns across 7 bases. This CDR3 is 14 amino acids long. The V and J ends lost 2 bases and 2 bases, in that order; junction bases with no gene match: 3. CDR1 is LGHNA, CDR2 YNFKEQ, per germline. DNA for the CDR3: TGTGCCAGCAGCCAACCAGACAGGGCCTACGAGCAGTACTTC. This gives the protein CASSQPDRAYEQYF.